Presented here are 17 T cell receptor beta chains from one specimen sequenced in a study of blood T cells in healthy people across ages. A sample-barcoded 5' primer and a J-beta primer mix were used in a second PCR of about 7 to 12 cycles. One entry per CDR3 protein, called by TCRdb with MiXCR from the 5' RACE reads. The sample yields 700,000 to 950,000 distinct CDR3 sequences, more than 45% seen once. Sequencing was performed on blood. These receptors were collected from a man in his thirties or forties in good health.

This clonotype was counted only a few times. This CDR3 is CASSVAALRDTQYF. In DNA form, the CDR3 reads TGTGCCAGCAGCGTAGCGGCTTTGAGGGATACGCAGTATTTT. The rearrangement uses TRBV9 and TRBJ2-3; D is undetermined. CDR1 and CDR2 (germline): SGDLS, YYNGEE. This CDR3 comprises 14 residues. V was shortened by 0 bases and J by 6 bases, with 11 bases between the two germline ends.

This chain uses TRBV7-2 with TRBJ2-1, with D maybe TRBD2 (6 bases). The CDR3 consists of 13 residues. Trimming left V 2 bases short and J 12 bases short, with 14 bases between. Germline V gene data show CDR1 as SGHTA and CDR2 as FQGNSA. The CDR3 coding sequence is TGTGCCAGCAGCTTATGGGGACTCCGGGGGCAGTTCTTC. Residues: CASSLWGLRGQFF.

The genes are TRBV28 and TRBJ1-2; D unresolved. CDR3 length equals 14 residues. Trimming cost V 2 bases and J 5 bases, with 12 bases left between them. The germline gives CDR1 MDHEN, CDR2 SYDVKM. This CDR3 reads CASSLMAGVYGYTF. The CDR3 nucleotides read TGTGCCAGCAGTTTAATGGCTGGGGTTTATGGCTACACCTTC.

The chain links TRBV5-1 to TRBJ2-1; D not certain. Trimming removed 0 bases at V and 8 bases at J, with 15 bases between. The CDR3 consists of 15 residues. The germline V gene has CDR1 SGHRS and CDR2 YFSETQ. The CDR3 spells CASSLEIKVGDEQFF. DNA for the CDR3: TGCGCCAGCAGCTTGGAGATAAAGGTTGGGGATGAGCAGTTCTTC.

This chain uses TRBV29-1 with TRBJ2-5; D is ambiguous. The end of the DNA aligns better with TRBJ2-1, so the J call may be wrong. CDR3 length equals 13 residues. Per the germline V gene, CDR1 is SQVTM and CDR2 is ANQGSEA. CDR3 protein: CSVEKGSQETQFF. The CDR3 DNA follows: TGCAGCGTTGAAAAGGGTTCACAAGAGACCCAGTTCTTC.

There are a few counts of this clonotype. The gene calls are TRBV20-1 and TRBJ2-7, with D perhaps matching TRBD2 (6 bases). This CDR3 comprises 14 residues. CDR1 and CDR2 from the germline V gene are DFQATT and SNEGSKA (reference sequence). Trimming cost V 7 bases and J 2 bases, with 18 bases left between them. The CDR3: CSGSGTQAPYEQYF. The CDR3 region has the DNA TGCAGTGGATCCGGGACTCAAGCTCCCTACGAGCAGTACTTC.

V and J are TRBV2 and TRBJ2-5; D is unclear. Trimming cost V 5 bases and J 2 bases, with 12 bases left between them. The germline V gene has CDR1 SNHLY and CDR2 FYNNEI. CDR3 length: 14 amino acids. CDR3 amino acids: CASSSLRVQETQYF. CDR3 sequence (DNA): TGTGCCAGCAGTAGTCTAAGAGTTCAAGAGACCCAGTACTTC.

The V call is TRBV20-1, the J call TRBJ1-5; the D is unclear. V was cut by 2 bases and J by 5 bases, with 10 bases left in between. CDR1 is DFQATT, CDR2 SNEGSKA, per germline (reference sequence). The CDR3 length is 13 residues. CDR3 sequence: CSARREPDQPQHF. In nucleotides, the CDR3 is TGCAGTGCTAGACGCGAACCCGATCAGCCCCAGCATTTT.

This clonotype came up a few times. The chain combines TRBV7-2 with TRBJ2-5, with 8 bases lining up with TRBD1. V lost 2 bases to trimming and J lost 4 bases; unmatched junction nucleotides: 6. Per the germline V gene, CDR1 is SGHTA and CDR2 is FQGNSA. This CDR3 is built from 15 residues. The CDR3 loop is CASSLLGQGGETQYF. In DNA, the CDR3 is TGTGCCAGCAGCTTACTCGGACAGGGAGGAGAGACCCAGTACTTC.

This sequence joins TRBV29-1 and TRBJ2-3; D not certain. Per the germline V gene, CDR1 is SQVTM and CDR2 is ANQGSEA. Trimming removed 6 bases from V and 6 bases from J, with 19 bases in between. The CDR3 runs 14 residues. The CDR3 spells CSVGEDGVLDTQYF. The CDR3 bases are TGCAGCGTCGGCGAAGATGGGGTTTTGGATACGCAGTATTTT.

For the CDR3, the DNA is TGTGCCAGCAGCGTTCCCCTCAACAGTGAGCAGTTCTTC. Protein sequence: CASSVPLNSEQFF. The J gene is TRBJ2-1, the V gene TRBV9; D remains unclear. V lost 2 bases, J lost 9 bases, and 12 bases lay in between. This CDR3 is 13 amino acids long. Germline CDR1 is SGDLS and CDR2 is YYNGEE.

The chain joins TRBV24-1 to TRBJ2-5; perhaps TRBD2 as D (5 bases). The CDR3 contains 15 residues. Germline values: CDR1 KGHDR, CDR2 SFDVKD. The DNA of the CDR3 is TGTGACACTTCTGAGGGAAGAGGGAGAGCTGAGACCCAGTACTTC. Translated, it gives CDTSEGRGRAETQYF.

The chain uses TRBV29-1 and TRBJ2-7; 7 bases are a match to TRBD1. V lost 7 bases to trimming and J lost 2 bases; unmatched junction nucleotides: 8. The germline CDR1 and CDR2 sequences are SQVTM and ANQGSEA. CDR3 length: 13 amino acids. CDR3 nucleotide sequence: TGCAGCGCTAGCCCAGGGACAGCCTACGAGCAGTACTTC. It translates to CSASPGTAYEQYF.

CDR3 nucleotide sequence: TGTGCCAGCAGCTTTGGGGGTCATACGCAGTATTTT. Its protein is CASSFGGHTQYF. The chain uses TRBV7-2 and TRBJ2-3; D is possibly TRBD1 or TRBD2 (5 bases each). The CDR3 runs 12 residues. The germline CDR1 and CDR2 sequences are SGHTA and FQGNSA. Trimming stripped 3 bases from V and 7 bases from J, with 8 bases between.

This clonotype was seen a few times. This chain links TRBV20-1 with TRBJ1-2, with D perhaps TRBD1 (6 bases). The CDR3 contains 14 residues. The germline gives CDR1 DFQATT, CDR2 SNEGSKA (reference sequence). Trimming took off 3 bases at V and 8 bases at J, with 19 bases between the two ends. Here the CDR3 reads CSARPTGTGMGYTF. Here the CDR3 DNA reads TGCAGTGCTAGGCCTACAGGGACCGGGATGGGCTACACCTTC.

This clonotype was observed a single time. The V call is TRBV7-9, the J call TRBJ1-4; weak D call: TRBD1 (6 bases). In germline, CDR1 is SEHNR, CDR2 FQNEAQ (reference sequence). This CDR3 is built from 16 residues. Trimming shortened V by 1 base and J by 6 bases, and 15 bases separated the two germline ends. For the CDR3, the DNA is TGTGCCAGCAGCTTAGAAGGCAGGGGAGCGGATGAAAAACTGTTTTTT. The encoded protein is CASSLEGRGADEKLFF.

The chain carries TRBV6-6 and TRBJ2-3; D is uncertain. The CDR3 has 11 amino acids. In germline, CDR1 is MNHNY, CDR2 SVGAGI (reference sequence). V was shortened by 10 bases and J by 2 bases, with 7 bases between the two germline ends. CDR3 protein: CATGFTDTQYF. In DNA, the CDR3 is TGTGCCACCGGATTCACAGATACGCAGTATTTT.